These 13 T cell receptor beta chains originate from one sample sequenced in a study of blood T cell repertoires in COVID-19. Generated by immunoSEQ multiplex PCR, the TCRdb table keeps only in-frame clones and is missing some. Counted here are about 18,000 clones, about 91% occurring once; the ten biggest clones make up 5%. The sample consisted of PBMCs or T cells enriched from blood (not recorded which). All receptors come from a woman aged 25 to 39 who had recovered from COVID-19.

The rearrangement links TRBV20-1 to TRBJ1-5, with TRBD1 as a possible D gene (5 bases). V was trimmed by 6 bases and J by 5 bases, leaving 8 bases between them. Germline-derived CDR1 and CDR2 are DFQATT and SNEGSKA (reference sequence). This CDR3 region has 11 residues. The CDR3 DNA reads as TGCAGTGCCGGGGGGGATCAGCCCCAGCATTTT. This gives the protein CSAGGDQPQHF.

The J gene is TRBJ2-7, the V gene TRBV27; a weak D match, TRBD1 (5 bases). There are 13 residues in the CDR3. Germline-derived CDR1 and CDR2 are MNHEY and SMNVEV (reference sequence). The V and J ends lost 6 bases and 6 bases respectively, with 15 bases between them. CDR3: CASSPSGSVEQYF. The CDR3 DNA reads as TGTGCCAGCAGCCCGTCAGGGTCAGTCGAGCAGTACTTC.

The V and J genes are TRBV13 and TRBJ1-1; D is possibly TRBD1 (5 bases). From germline, CDR1 is PRHDT and CDR2 FYEKMQ (reference sequence). The CDR3 is made up of 13 amino acids. With 5 bases removed from V and 1 base from J, the gap between germline ends came to 8 bases. The CDR3 loop reads CASSRTGNTEAFF. The CDR3 DNA sequence: TGTGCCAGCAGCCGTACAGGGAACACTGAAGCTTTCTTT.

The V call is TRBV18, the J call TRBJ1-1; the match to TRBD1 covers 7 bases. The CDR3 spans 15 residues. Germline CDR1 and CDR2: KGHSH and LQKENI. V trimming: 3 bases; J trimming: 4 bases; junction bases outside the gene matches: 8. The CDR3 coding sequence is TGTGCCAGCTCACCGTCCCGCAGGGGGGTCACTGAAGCTTTCTTT. Protein sequence: CASSPSRRGVTEAFF.

The chain is built from TRBV24-1 and TRBJ1-4; D gene ambiguous. The germline V and J ends were trimmed by 2 bases and 10 bases, with 7 bases remaining between them. The CDR3 is 12 residues long. Looked up from germline, CDR1 is KGHDR and CDR2 is SFDVKD. The DNA of the CDR3 is TGTGCCACCAGTGATTCCCGGGGAAAACTGTTTTTT. It is translated as CATSDSRGKLFF.

The sample holds one count of this clone. The chain combines TRBV6-5 with TRBJ2-7, with a possible D match to TRBD1 (5 bases). V dropped 7 bases and J dropped 3 bases, with 7 bases sitting between them. The V gene's germline CDR1 is MNHEY and CDR2 SVGAGI. CDR3 length: 11 residues. CDR3 loop: CASTQGYEQYF. The CDR3 DNA reads TGTGCCAGCACGCAGGGCTACGAGCAGTACTTC.

The chain links TRBV4-3 to TRBJ1-2; the match to TRBD1 covers 11 bases. The germline gives CDR1 LGHNA, CDR2 YSLEER. The CDR3 length is 16 residues. After removal of 1 base from V and 3 bases from J, the junction contained 4 bases not matched to a gene. CDR3 DNA: TGCGCCAGCAGCCAAGGTGGGACAGGGGGACACTATGGCTACACCTTC. It yields the protein CASSQGGTGGHYGYTF.

In DNA form, the CDR3 reads TGTGCCAGCAGTTCCTCGACGGCGGGGGGGGACAATGAGCAGTTCTTC. It encodes CASSSSTAGGDNEQFF. This sequence joins TRBV6-5 and TRBJ2-1; 9 bases map to TRBD2. After removal of 4 bases from V and 5 bases from J, the junction contained 9 bases not matched to a gene. The CDR3 spans 16 residues. Germline CDR1 is MNHEY and CDR2 is SVGAGI.

The rearrangement links TRBV28 to TRBJ2-5; perhaps TRBD2 as D (5 bases). CDR1 and CDR2 (germline): MDHEN, SYDVKM. The CDR3 totals 17 residues. V was cut by 0 bases and J by 0 bases, with 14 bases left in between. CDR3 bases: TGTGCCAGCAGTTTATGGGAGGTAGGGTCGTACCAAGAGACCCAGTACTTC. Its translation is CASSLWEVGSYQETQYF.

The gene calls are TRBV28 and TRBJ2-7; 8 bases are a match to TRBD1. This CDR3 has 15 amino acids. V lost 6 bases to trimming and J lost 0 bases; unmatched junction nucleotides: 7. The germline V gene has CDR1 MDHEN and CDR2 SYDVKM. CDR3 in amino acids: CASRSGGQGSYEQYF. The CDR3 coding sequence is TGTGCCAGCAGATCCGGTGGACAGGGCTCCTACGAGCAGTACTTC.

In nucleotides, the CDR3 is TGCAGTGCTAGTTACCCCACAGGGGGCCTCTACGAGCAGTACTTC. As protein: CSASYPTGGLYEQYF. This sequence joins TRBV20-1 and TRBJ2-7, with 9 bases aligning to TRBD1. V trimming: 3 bases; J trimming: 3 bases; junction bases outside the gene matches: 9. The CDR3 runs to 15 residues. The germline V gene has CDR1 DFQATT and CDR2 SNEGSKA (reference sequence).

Only one count was recorded for this clone. The chain combines TRBV30 with TRBJ1-6; TRBD1 might be the D (5 bases). Trimming pared 0 bases from V and 13 bases from J, leaving 13 bases between. Germline values: CDR1 GTSNPN, CDR2 SVGIG (reference sequence). CDR3 length: 13 amino acids. The CDR3 loop reads CAWSVNREGPLHF. The CDR3 nucleotides are TGTGCCTGGAGTGTAAATAGGGAGGGGCCCCTCCACTTT.

V is TRBV28 and J is TRBJ1-4; D unclear. Trimming took 3 bases from V and 0 from J, leaving 11 bases between them. Germline V CDR1 and CDR2: MDHEN, SYDVKM. The CDR3 totals 16 residues. The CDR3 DNA reads as TGTGCCAGCAGTTTTGTAGGAGGGACAACTAATGAAAAACTGTTTTTT. Translating it yields CASSFVGGTTNEKLFF.